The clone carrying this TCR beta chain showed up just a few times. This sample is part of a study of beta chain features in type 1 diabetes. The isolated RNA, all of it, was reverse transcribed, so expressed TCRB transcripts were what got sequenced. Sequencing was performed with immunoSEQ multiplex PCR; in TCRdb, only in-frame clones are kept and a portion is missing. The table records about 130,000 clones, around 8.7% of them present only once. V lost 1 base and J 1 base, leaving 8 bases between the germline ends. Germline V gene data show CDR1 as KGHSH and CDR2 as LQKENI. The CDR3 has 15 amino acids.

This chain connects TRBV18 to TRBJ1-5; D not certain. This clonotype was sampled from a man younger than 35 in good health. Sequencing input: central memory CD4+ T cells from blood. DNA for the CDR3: TGTGCCAGCTCACCACAGCCGGAGAGCAATCAGCCCCAGCATTTT. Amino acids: CASSPQPESNQPQHF.